Sequencing of this T cell receptor (beta chain) was carried out in a study of T cells in Graves' hyperthyroidism and ophthalmopathy. Diagnoses rested on clinical symptoms, serum thyroxine and TRAb, thyroid ultrasound and orbital computed tomography. Each 10 ml fresh peripheral blood draw supplied the PBMCs. V shed 4 bases and J 7 bases; nucleotides not matched to a gene: 9. CDR1 SGHRS and CDR2 YFSETQ come from the germline V gene. The CDR3 runs 15 residues. About this clonotype: Its antigen is currently unknown.

Findings of the study overall: Stable hyperthyroidism was told apart from ophthalmopathy by a model built on 13 V-J features. The blood repertoire included most of the expanded thyroid clonotypes above 0.001.

Amplification yielded TCR beta CDR3 regions, with RNA transcripts as the source. The primer set for the first-round RT-PCR of the TCR CDR3 was HTBI. MiXCR, applied by TCRdb to the multiplex PCR reads, yields one record per CDR3 protein. The sample holds around 540,000 distinct CDR3 sequences, roughly 15% seen once. Sequences were obtained from blood. The chain uses TRBV5-1 and TRBJ2-7; 12 nucleotides agree with TRBD2. The clonotype originates from a woman in her thirties with Graves' ophthalmopathy. For the CDR3, the DNA is TGCGCCAGCAGCCCGAGACTAGCGGGAGACAATGAGCAGTACTTC. Its translation is CASSPRLAGDNEQYF.